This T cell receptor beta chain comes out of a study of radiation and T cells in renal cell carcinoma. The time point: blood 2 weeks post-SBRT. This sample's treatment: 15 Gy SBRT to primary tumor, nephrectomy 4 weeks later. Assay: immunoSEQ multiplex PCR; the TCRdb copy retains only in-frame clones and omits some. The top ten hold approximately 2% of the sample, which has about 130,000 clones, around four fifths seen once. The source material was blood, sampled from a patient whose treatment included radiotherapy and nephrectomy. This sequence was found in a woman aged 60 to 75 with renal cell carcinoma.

The CDR3 loop reads CASSERGSTEAFF. In nucleotides, the CDR3 is TGTGCCAGCAGTGAAAGGGGATCCACTGAAGCTTTCTTT. This chain links TRBV6-1 with TRBJ1-1, with D perhaps TRBD1 (5 bases). Trimming removed 2 bases from V and 4 bases from J, with 8 bases in between. From germline, CDR1 is MNHNS and CDR2 SASEGT. The length of the CDR3 is 13 residues.